The 28 T cell receptor beta chains below all came from one sample that was sequenced in a study of shared T cell receptors in the human thymus. TCRdb keeps only in-frame clones here, not all; method: immunoSEQ multiplex PCR. The table includes about 730,000 clones, 70% to 90% detected once. This sample also belongs to another study, concerning human thymus T cells.

Sample: thymocytes. The receptor set was obtained from a girl under three years old with a congenital heart defect.

The chain combines TRBV18 with TRBJ1-1; no clear D. The CDR3 totals 15 residues. From germline, CDR1 is KGHSH and CDR2 LQKENI. Trimming stripped 4 bases from V and 4 bases from J, with 16 bases between. The CDR3: CASSLRGVPSTEAFF. CDR3 nucleotide sequence: TGTGCCAGCTCACTCCGCGGGGTCCCGAGCACTGAAGCTTTCTTT. Using reference TRBV18 and TRBJ1-1 for the parts outside the CDR3, the full variable domain is NAGVMQNPRHLVRRRGQEARLRCSPMKGHSHVYWYRQLPEEGLKFMVYLQKENIIDESGMPKERFSAEFPKEGPSILRIQQVVRGDSAAYFCASSLRGVPSTEAFFGQGTRLTVV.

The genes are TRBV7-3 and TRBJ1-1, with 9 bases lining up with TRBD1. Losses at the gene ends were 5 bases for V and 5 bases for J; bases not matched to a gene: 3. Per the germline V gene, CDR1 is SGHTA and CDR2 is FQGTGA. The CDR3 spans 13 residues. The CDR3 is CASSHGTGTEAFF. The DNA for the CDR3 is TGTGCCAGCAGCCACGGGACAGGGACTGAAGCTTTCTTT.

V gene TRBV4-1 combines with J gene TRBJ1-1; 7 nucleotides match TRBD1. The V gene's germline CDR1 is MGHRA and CDR2 YSYEKL. Germline trimming cut 3 bases from V and 2 bases from J; bases unmatched to any gene: 6. This CDR3 has 15 residues. The CDR3: CASSQPGQTNTEAFF. The CDR3 DNA follows: TGCGCCAGCAGCCAGCCGGGACAGACAAACACTGAAGCTTTCTTT.

The chain couples TRBV4-2 to TRBJ2-7; 7 positions match TRBD2. The V gene end was trimmed by 0 bases and the J gene end by 0 bases; junction bases not matched to a gene: 20. The CDR3 runs to 21 residues. Germline V gives CDR1 LGHNA, CDR2 YNFKEQ. CDR3 protein: CASSQDHGLGTTRRSSYEQYF. The CDR3 region has the DNA TGTGCCAGCAGCCAAGATCATGGGTTGGGGACTACCAGGCGATCCTCCTACGAGCAGTACTTC.

In nucleotides, the CDR3 is TGTGCCAGTAGTATCATCCAACGGGACAGGGTGTCAGCTAATGAAAAACTGTTTTTT. Protein: CASSIIQRDRVSANEKLFF. The chain has TRBV19 and TRBJ1-4; 9 nucleotides align to TRBD1. With V trimmed by 3 bases and J by 3 bases, 14 bases remained unmatched. CDR3 size: 19 residues. The germline V gene has CDR1 LNHDA and CDR2 SQIVND (reference sequence).

The V and J genes are TRBV6-4 and TRBJ2-3; TRBD2 matches at 8 bases. J was trimmed by 7 bases and V by 0 bases; bases with no gene match: 9. The CDR3 runs to 16 residues. Per the germline V gene, CDR1 is MRHNA and CDR2 is SNTAGT. DNA for the CDR3: TGTGCCAGCAGTGACTCAGCGGCGGGGGGCACCCATACGCAGTATTTT. It is translated as CASSDSAAGGTHTQYF.

The rearrangement joins TRBV30 to TRBJ2-5; 9 bases match TRBD2. Germline-derived CDR1 and CDR2 are GTSNPN and SVGIG (reference sequence). The CDR3 has 17 residues. J gave up 0 bases and V 3 bases, and 11 bases lay outside the gene matches. Here the CDR3 DNA reads TGTGCCTGGAGGGAAAACCGGCGGGGGGGGTACCAAGAGACCCAGTACTTC. This encodes CAWRENRRGGYQETQYF.

The chain carries TRBV7-6 and TRBJ1-3; the D gene is possibly TRBD1 (5 bases). The CDR3 contains 14 residues. Germline assignment: CDR1 SGHVS and CDR2 FNYEAQ. Trimming pared 2 bases from V and 0 bases from J, leaving 5 bases between. CDR3 residues: CASSLQGSGNTIYF. The CDR3 DNA reads TGTGCCAGCAGCTTACAGGGCTCTGGAAACACCATATATTTT.

The rearrangement uses TRBV28 and TRBJ1-2, with TRBD1 matching 12 bases. Trimming took 6 bases from V and 2 from J; bases not matched to a gene: 13. Germline V gene sequence: CDR1 MDHEN, CDR2 SYDVKM. There are 18 residues in the CDR3. This chain's CDR3 is CASSRTPWDRGQNYGYTF. CDR3 in DNA: TGTGCCAGCAGCAGAACACCTTGGGACAGGGGGCAAAACTATGGCTACACCTTC.

This rearrangement joins TRBV14 to TRBJ1-2, with 7 bases identical to TRBD1. This CDR3 is built from 14 residues. The J segment lost 8 bases and the V segment lost 0 bases, leaving 6 bases of the junction unmatched. The germline V gene has CDR1 SGHDN and CDR2 FVKESK. CDR3 bases: TGTGCCAGCAGCCAAGATTCCACAGGGGCAGGCTACACCTTC. This gives the protein CASSQDSTGAGYTF.

The chain uses TRBV5-4 and TRBJ1-1, with 9 positions matching TRBD1. Trimming at V came to 2 bases and at J to 5 bases, leaving 10 bases not matched to a gene. Per the germline V gene, CDR1 is SGHNT and CDR2 is YYREEE (reference sequence). The CDR3 spans 16 residues. CDR3 in amino acids: CASSFDPGQGTTEAFF. The CDR3 DNA reads TGTGCCAGCAGCTTCGATCCGGGACAGGGAACGACTGAAGCTTTCTTT. Full variable domain (rest looked up from reference TRBV5-4 and TRBJ1-1): ETGVTQSPTHLIKTRGQQVTLRCSSQSGHNTVSWYQQALGQGPQFIFQYYREEENGRGNFPPRFSGLQFPNYSSELNVNALELDDSALYLCASSFDPGQGTTEAFFGQGTRLTVV.

The CDR3 bases are TGTGCCAGTAGTGCTCCTTGGAGCTCCTACAATGAGCAGTTCTTC. Its translation: CASSAPWSSYNEQFF. V and J are TRBV19 and TRBJ2-1; D is ambiguous. Germline values: CDR1 LNHDA, CDR2 SQIVND (reference sequence). This CDR3 comprises 15 residues. V lost 5 bases, J lost 0 bases, and 11 bases lay in between.

This clone has a handful of counts. The J gene is TRBJ2-1, the V gene TRBV6-1; unclear D gene. The V and J ends lost 3 bases and 2 bases respectively, with 8 bases between them. The CDR3 loop spans 14 amino acids. In germline, CDR1 is MNHNS, CDR2 SASEGT. The CDR3 reads CASSDQNAYNEQFF. CDR3 sequence (DNA): TGTGCCAGCAGTGATCAGAATGCCTACAATGAGCAGTTCTTC.

This clone was detected only once. The J gene is TRBJ1-2, the V gene TRBV27, with D tentatively TRBD1 (5 bases). Trimming left V 6 bases short and J 6 bases short, with 23 bases between. The V gene's germline CDR1 is MNHEY and CDR2 SMNVEV (reference sequence). The CDR3 totals 16 residues. This CDR3 is CASREAEEGRENGYTF. The CDR3 nucleotides are TGTGCCAGCAGGGAGGCCGAAGAGGGGCGGGAGAATGGCTACACCTTC.

V gene TRBV7-2 combines with J gene TRBJ1-6; 9 nucleotides line up with TRBD1. V shed 6 bases, J shed 8 bases, and the junction held 20 bases outside the gene matches. The V gene's germline CDR1 is SGHTA and CDR2 FQGNSA. This CDR3 spans 19 amino acids. The CDR3 region is CASSFGGRDRVWEDSPLHF. The CDR3 nucleotides are TGTGCCAGCAGTTTCGGGGGTAGGGACAGGGTATGGGAGGATTCACCCCTCCACTTT. The variable domain in full, with the rest retrieved from reference TRBV7-2 and TRBJ1-6, is GAGVSQSPSNKVTEKGKDVELRCDPISGHTALYWYRQSLGQGLEFLIYFQGNSAPDKSGLPSDRFSAERTGGSVSTLTIQRTQQEDSAVYLCASSFGGRDRVWEDSPLHFGNGTRLTVT.

This clone was seen a handful of times. The chain combines TRBV4-3 with TRBJ1-1; D is perhaps TRBD1 (6 bases). Per the germline V gene, CDR1 is LGHNA and CDR2 is YSLEER. The germline V and J ends were trimmed by 6 bases and 1 base, with 15 bases remaining between them. This CDR3 is built from 15 residues. CDR3 DNA: TGCGCCAGCAGACATACCCAGGGGTCGAACACTGAAGCTTTCTTT. Its translation: CASRHTQGSNTEAFF.

This rearrangement joins TRBV15 to TRBJ1-2, with unresolved D. The CDR3 is 15 amino acids. The germline CDR1 and CDR2 sequences are LNHNV and YYDKDF (reference sequence). Trimming cost V 1 base and J 3 bases, with 12 bases left between them. CDR3 coding DNA: TGTGCCACCAGCAGAGCGCGGTGGCAGTACTATGGCTACACCTTC. This codes for CATSRARWQYYGYTF.

The V and J genes are TRBV5-6 and TRBJ2-7; D is undetermined. The V and J ends lost 2 bases and 2 bases respectively, with 20 bases between them. Germline CDR1 and CDR2: SGHDT and YYEEEE. CDR3 length equals 17 residues. DNA of the CDR3: TGTGCCAGCAGCTTAGCAGGCCAGAAGCCCATCCCCTACGAGCAGTACTTC. Translating it yields CASSLAGQKPIPYEQYF. The full variable domain, completed using reference TRBV5-6 and TRBJ2-7, is DAGVTQSPTHLIKTRGQQVTLRCSPKSGHDTVSWYQQALGQGPQFIFQYYEEEERQRGNFPDRFSGHQFPNYSSELNVNALLLGDSALYLCASSLAGQKPIPYEQYFGPGTRLTVT.

The genes are TRBV28 and TRBJ1-3; tentatively, D is TRBD1 (5 bases). V was clipped by 0 bases and J by 0 bases, with 18 bases between them. Germline V lookup: CDR1 MDHEN, CDR2 SYDVKM. This CDR3 has 19 residues. CDR3: CASSLCITQGPRSGNTIYF. CDR3 nucleotides: TGTGCCAGCAGTTTATGTATAACGCAGGGCCCACGCTCTGGAAACACCATATATTTT.

V and J are TRBV11-2 and TRBJ1-6; TRBD1 is a possible D gene (5 bases). V was trimmed by 5 bases and J by 2 bases, leaving 13 bases between them. Germline assignment: CDR1 SGHAT and CDR2 FQNNGV. This CDR3 comprises 16 residues. The chain's CDR3 is CASSPIQVAYNSPLHF. CDR3 bases: TGTGCCAGCAGCCCAATACAGGTTGCCTATAATTCACCCCTCCACTTT.

This clone has just a few counts. The chain employs TRBV19 and TRBJ1-2; D is ambiguous. The V gene lost 6 bases and the J gene lost 1 base, with 21 bases spanning the gap. This CDR3 is 17 amino acids long. Germline CDR1 and CDR2: LNHDA and SQIVND (reference sequence). The CDR3 region has the DNA TGTGCCAGTAGCCGATACCCAATCCCTACGCATAACTATGGCTACACCTTC. Translated, it gives CASSRYPIPTHNYGYTF.

V usage is TRBV14 and J usage is TRBJ1-2; D is perhaps TRBD1 (5 bases). Germline CDR1 is SGHDN and CDR2 is FVKESK. The germline V and J ends were trimmed by 4 bases and 4 bases, with 25 bases remaining between them. This CDR3 has 18 amino acids. In DNA form, the CDR3 reads TGTGCCAGCAGCCGCGTGGGGCGACCAAGGAGCATATCCTATGGCTACACCTTC. As protein: CASSRVGRPRSISYGYTF.

The chain uses TRBV4-3 and TRBJ1-1, with TRBD1 matching over 9 bases. V lost 3 bases to trimming and J lost 10 bases; unmatched junction nucleotides: 12. This CDR3 is built from 15 residues. Germline V gene sequence: CDR1 LGHNA, CDR2 YSLEER. The CDR3 coding sequence is TGCGCCAGCAGCCAGAAAGGACAGGGGAAGGTCGCAGCTTTCTTT. Protein product: CASSQKGQGKVAAFF.

The rearrangement joins TRBV2 to TRBJ1-1; TRBD1 agrees at 7 bases. The CDR3 has 15 residues. J lost 1 base, V lost 7 bases, and 9 bases had no gene match. The germline gives CDR1 SNHLY, CDR2 FYNNEI. In nucleotides, the CDR3 is TGTGCCAGCACCGGAACGACAGGGAGGAACACTGAAGCTTTCTTT. Protein: CASTGTTGRNTEAFF.

This CDR3 is CASSYSGGAGETQYF. CDR3 in DNA: TGTGCCAGCAGCTATAGCGGGGGGGCGGGGGAGACCCAGTACTTC. The V gene is TRBV6-5, the J gene TRBJ2-5; TRBD2 agrees at 11 bases. The germline V gene encodes CDR1 MNHEY and CDR2 SVGAGI. The V segment lost 6 bases and the J segment 5 bases; nucleotides outside the gene matches: 8. CDR3 length: 15 residues.

The J gene is TRBJ2-2, the V gene TRBV4-1; TRBD1 might be the D (6 bases). Trimming removed 1 base from V and 5 bases from J, with 14 bases in between. This CDR3 is 16 amino acids long. From germline, CDR1 is MGHRA and CDR2 YSYEKL. DNA of the CDR3: TGCGCCAGCAGCCAAGTGGAGTTAAGGGGGACCGGGGAGCTGTTTTTT. It yields the protein CASSQVELRGTGELFF.

The chain joins TRBV7-2 to TRBJ1-1; maybe TRBD1 (6 bases). Trimming removed 6 bases from V and 1 base from J, with 18 bases in between. From germline, CDR1 is SGHTA and CDR2 FQGNSA. The CDR3 loop spans 16 amino acids. The CDR3 nucleotides are TGTGCCAGCAGTCTTAGGGGGGGTAGGGGGAACACTGAAGCTTTCTTT. It is translated as CASSLRGGRGNTEAFF. Full variable domain (missing parts from reference TRBV7-2 and TRBJ1-1): GAGVSQSPSNKVTEKGKDVELRCDPISGHTALYWYRQSLGQGLEFLIYFQGNSAPDKSGLPSDRFSAERTGGSVSTLTIQRTQQEDSAVYLCASSLRGGRGNTEAFFGQGTRLTVV.

The sample holds one count of this clone. The rearrangement uses TRBV27 and TRBJ1-4, with 10 positions matching TRBD1. The length of the CDR3 is 18 residues. V dropped 4 bases and J dropped 4; count of bases not matched to a gene: 12. Per germline, CDR1 MNHEY and CDR2 SMNVEV (reference sequence). The CDR3 DNA reads as TGTGCCAGCAGTTCCTACGGGGACAGGGGCCGTTATAATGAAAAACTGTTTTTT. It codes for CASSSYGDRGRYNEKLFF.